These 8 T cell receptor beta chains were all obtained from the same sample, sequenced in a study of T cells in women clearing cervical HPV infection. TCRdb keeps only in-frame clones here, not all; method: immunoSEQ multiplex PCR. The repertoire table contains fewer than 20,000 clones. The sample was blood buffy coat. The receptors shown here come from a woman between 18 and 70 years old with a cervical HPV16 infection that either progressed to CIN3+ or cleared (not recorded which).

To note about this clone: The CDR3 is cut off 3 residues early in the read; its end comes from the germline J gene. This rearrangement joins TRBV2 to TRBJ2-5, with unresolved D. Deletions cut 10 bases from V and 2 bases from J, with 20 bases between. CDR3 length: 15 amino acids. Germline CDR1 and CDR2: SNHLY and FYNNEI. CDR3 amino acids: CATLNWQVIQETQYF. CDR3 bases read: TGTGCCACCCTAAATTGGCAGGTCATTCAAGAGACC.

On this clone itself: The observed sequence ends 3 residues before the CDR3 terminus, with the missing tail filled in from the germline J gene. The gene calls are TRBV30 and TRBJ2-4; D is perhaps TRBD1 (6 bases). The CDR3 contains 14 residues. CDR1 is GTSNPN and CDR2 is SVGIG in the germline V gene (reference sequence). CDR3 bases read: TGTGCCTGGACCCAAGCAGGGCAGGGGTATGGT. It is translated as CAWTQAGQGYG. The full CDR3 sequence reads CAWTQAGQGYGQYF.

Worth noting for this clone: The CDR3 is cut off 3 residues early in the read; its end comes from the germline J gene. This rearrangement joins TRBV7-9 to TRBJ1-2; 10 bases line up with TRBD1. CDR1 is SEHNR, CDR2 FQNEAQ, per germline (reference sequence). The CDR3 totals 15 residues. CDR3 DNA, as far as it was read: TGTGCCAGCAGCTCCTCTGGGACAGGGGCCTACGAC. As protein: CASSSSGTGAYD. The full CDR3 protein reads CASSSSGTGAYDYTF.

Regarding this clone: The read falls 3 residues short of the CDR3 end, and the missing part is taken from the germline J gene. The chain employs TRBV20-1 and TRBJ2-7, with D possibly TRBD2 on 6 matching bases. Germline V gene sequence: CDR1 DFQATT, CDR2 SNEGSKA (reference sequence). This CDR3 has 12 residues. V lost 7 bases and J 5 bases, leaving 15 bases between the germline ends. CDR3 region: CSVCSGEDEQYF. CDR3 bases read: TGCAGTGTTTGCTCCGGGGAGGACGAG.

To note about this clone: The observed sequence ends 3 residues before the CDR3 terminus, with the missing tail filled in from the germline J gene. The chain carries TRBV2 and TRBJ2-7; 8 nucleotides align to TRBD2. The CDR3 is made up of 16 amino acids. CDR1 is SNHLY and CDR2 is FYNNEI in the germline V gene. V trimming: 7 bases; J trimming: 2 bases; junction bases outside the gene matches: 13. CDR3 sequence reads: CASTPWRAGGAYEQYF. The CDR3 DNA, read in part, is TGTGCCAGCACTCCGTGGCGGGCCGGGGGGGCCTACGAG.

As regards this clone: Coverage ceases 3 residues before the CDR3 finishes, and the germline J gene fills in the end. The chain employs TRBV11-3 and TRBJ2-1; a possible D gene is TRBD2 (6 bases). CDR3 length equals 13 residues. CDR1 is SGHNT and CDR2 is YENEEA in the germline V gene. The V and J ends lost 4 bases and 9 bases respectively, with 13 bases between them. The CDR3 loop is CASSSETRGEQFF. Partial CDR3 DNA: TGTGCCAGCAGCTCTGAGACGCGGGGTGAG.

About this clone itself: The read ends 3 residues early relative to the CDR3; the germline J gene fills the gap. V and J are TRBV9 and TRBJ2-7, with TRBD1 matching 8 bases. From germline, CDR1 is SGDLS and CDR2 YYNGEE. There are 16 residues in the CDR3. V was pared by 3 bases and J by 5 bases, with 13 bases of the junction left unmatched. Partial CDR3 DNA: TGTGCCAGCAGCGCCCTAGGACAGGGTGGTAAGAACGAG. This gives the protein CASSALGQGGKNE. The complete CDR3 protein is CASSALGQGGKNEQYF.

Of note for this clone: Read sequence stops 3 residues before the CDR3 end, and the germline J gene provides the missing end. The V call is TRBV3-1 (or the pseudogene TRBV3-2), the J call TRBJ2-1, with TRBD2 matching over 11 bases. CDR1 is LGHDT and CDR2 is YNNKEL in the germline V gene (reference sequence). Trimming cost V 0 bases and J 9 bases; bases outside gene matches: 7. CDR3 size: 16 residues. CDR3 sequence reads: CASSQDWASGRIEQFF. Incomplete CDR3 DNA: TGTGCCAGCAGCCAAGATTGGGCTAGCGGGAGGATTGAG.